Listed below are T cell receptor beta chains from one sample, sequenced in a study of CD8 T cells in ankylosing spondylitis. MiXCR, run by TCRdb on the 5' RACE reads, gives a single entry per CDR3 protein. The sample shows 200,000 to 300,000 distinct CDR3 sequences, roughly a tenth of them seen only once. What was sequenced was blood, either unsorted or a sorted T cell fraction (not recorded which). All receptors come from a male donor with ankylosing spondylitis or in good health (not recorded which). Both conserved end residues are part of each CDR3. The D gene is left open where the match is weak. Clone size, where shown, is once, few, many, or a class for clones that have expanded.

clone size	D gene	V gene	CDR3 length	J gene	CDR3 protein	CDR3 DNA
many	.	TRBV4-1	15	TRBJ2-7	CASSQDYPNSGEQYF	TGCGCCAGCAGCCAAGATTACCCTAATTCGGGCGAGCAGTACTTC
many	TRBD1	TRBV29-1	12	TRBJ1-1	CSGGQGNTEAFF	TGCAGCGGAGGACAGGGGAACACTGAAGCTTTCTTT
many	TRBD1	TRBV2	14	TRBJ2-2	CASKNRGGSGELFF	TGTGCCAGCAAAAACAGGGGTGGGTCTGGGGAGCTGTTTTTT
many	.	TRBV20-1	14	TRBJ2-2	CSAREPSNTGELFF	TGCAGTGCTAGAGAGCCCTCGAACACCGGGGAGCTGTTTTTT
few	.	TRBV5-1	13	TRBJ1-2	CASTSQDGYGYTF	TGCGCCAGCACCTCACAGGACGGCTATGGCTACACCTTC
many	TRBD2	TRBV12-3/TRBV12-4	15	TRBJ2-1	CASRYGLAGSNEQFF	TGTGCCAGCAGATATGGACTAGCGGGAAGCAATGAGCAGTTCTTC
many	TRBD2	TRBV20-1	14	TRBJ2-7	CSASATSSSYEQYF	TGCAGTGCTAGTGCGACTAGCAGCTCCTACGAGCAGTACTTC
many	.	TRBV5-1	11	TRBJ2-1	CASRDYNEQFF	TGCGCCAGCAGGGATTACAATGAGCAGTTCTTC
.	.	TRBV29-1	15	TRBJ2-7	CSVEDLQGRSYEQYF	TGCAGCGTTGAAGATCTGCAGGGTCGGTCCTACGAGCAGTACTTC
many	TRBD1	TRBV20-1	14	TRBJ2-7	CSATTGGSSYEQYF	TGCAGTGCTACTACAGGGGGCAGCTCCTACGAGCAGTACTTC
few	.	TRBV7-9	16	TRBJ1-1	CASSSNKQGFDTEAFF	TGTGCCAGCAGCTCGAACAAACAGGGCTTCGACACTGAAGCTTTCTTT
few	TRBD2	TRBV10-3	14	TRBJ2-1	CAITGAGGHDEQFF	TGTGCCATCACTGGGGCGGGGGGGCATGATGAGCAGTTCTTC
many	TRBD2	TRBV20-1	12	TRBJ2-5	CSAIAGGETQYF	TGCAGTGCGATAGCGGGGGGGGAGACCCAGTACTTC
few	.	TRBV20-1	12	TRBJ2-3	CSAHISTDTQYF	TGCAGTGCTCACATTAGCACAGATACGCAGTATTTT
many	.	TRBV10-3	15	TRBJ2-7	CAISGSTASSYEQYF	TGTGCCATCAGTGGGTCGACGGCCTCCTCCTACGAGCAGTACTTC
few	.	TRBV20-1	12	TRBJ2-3	CSAIGPTDTQYF	TGCAGTGCTATCGGACCGACAGATACGCAGTATTTT
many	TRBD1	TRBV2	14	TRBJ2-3	CASSFLDRGDTQYF	TGTGCCAGCAGTTTCCTAGACAGGGGGGATACGCAGTATTTT
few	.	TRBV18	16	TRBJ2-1	CASSGDRDSVPIEQFF	TGTGCCAGCTCAGGAGACCGGGACTCAGTCCCAATAGAGCAGTTCTTC
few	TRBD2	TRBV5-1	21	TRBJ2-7	CASSLVSPGGRQEGAGEEQYF	TGCGCCAGCAGCTTGGTCTCCCCCGGCGGTAGGCAAGAGGGCGCGGGAGAGGAGCAGTACTTC
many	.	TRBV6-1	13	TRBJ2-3	CASSPGPWDTQYF	TGTGCCAGCAGTCCAGGGCCCTGGGATACGCAGTATTTT
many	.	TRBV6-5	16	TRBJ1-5	CASSYDGTHSNQPQHF	TGTGCCAGCAGTTACGACGGGACCCATAGCAATCAGCCCCAGCATTTT
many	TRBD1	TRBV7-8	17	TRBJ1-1	CASSLLAATGGYTEAFF	TGTGCCAGCAGCTTACTCGCCGCCACAGGGGGTTACACTGAAGCTTTCTTT
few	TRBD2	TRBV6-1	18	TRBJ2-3	CASRPPPGLAGAGDTQYF	TGTGCCAGCAGACCTCCCCCCGGACTAGCGGGAGCAGGGGATACGCAGTATTTT
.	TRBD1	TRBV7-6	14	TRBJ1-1	CAGTPGGGATEAFF	TGTGCCGGCACCCCAGGGGGAGGGGCCACTGAAGCTTTCTTT
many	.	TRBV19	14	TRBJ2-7	CASRTTQETYEQYF	TGTGCCAGTAGAACAACCCAAGAGACCTACGAGCAGTACTTC
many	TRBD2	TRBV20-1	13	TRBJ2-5	CSAGMRGDETQYF	TGCAGTGCCGGTATGCGGGGGGACGAGACCCAGTACTTC
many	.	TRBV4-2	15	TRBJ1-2	CASSQEYEGAYGYTF	TGTGCCAGCAGCCAAGAATACGAGGGTGCGTATGGCTACACCTTC
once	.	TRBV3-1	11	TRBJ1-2	CASSQEEGYTF	TGTGCCAGCAGCCAAGAAGAGGGCTACACCTTC
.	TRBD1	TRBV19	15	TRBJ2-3	CASAGTASSTDTQYF	TGTGCCAGCGCCGGGACAGCCAGTAGCACAGATACGCAGTATTTT
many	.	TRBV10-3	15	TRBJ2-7	CAISESNPSLGEQYF	TGTGCCATCAGTGAGTCCAACCCCTCCTTGGGCGAGCAGTACTTC
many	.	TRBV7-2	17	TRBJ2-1	CASSTPRGRSSYNEQFF	TGTGCCAGCAGCACACCGCGGGGGCGGAGCTCCTACAATGAGCAGTTCTTC
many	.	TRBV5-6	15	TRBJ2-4	CASSLAGGFKNIQYF	TGTGCCAGCAGCTTGGCCGGTGGCTTCAAAAACATTCAGTACTTC